Below are 32 T cell receptor beta chains sequenced from a single sample in a study of T-cell reconstitution after alpha-beta-depleted transplantation in children. Unique molecular identifiers featured in how the TCRbeta library was prepared. TCRdb redid the calling of the PCR reads with MiXCR, one entry per CDR3 protein. Seen here are 640,000 or so distinct CDR3 sequences, roughly 15% observed once, and the top ten hold approximately 1%. The starting material was PBMCs from the stem cell graft donor, obtained from the stem cell graft. Source of these receptors: a human donor who donated a stem cell graft to a child with acute myeloid leukemia.

In its sample, this clonotype was seen many times. V gene TRBV5-5 combines with J gene TRBJ2-6; D call uncertain. With 0 bases removed from V and 0 bases from J, the gap between germline ends came to 4 bases. Germline CDR1 and CDR2: SGHKS and YYEKEE (reference sequence). This CDR3 spans 15 amino acids. CDR3 nucleotides: TGTGCCAGCAGCTTGGACGTCTCTGGGGCCAACGTCCTGACTTTC. As protein: CASSLDVSGANVLTF.

J is TRBJ2-3 and V is TRBV12-3 or TRBV12-4, with 7 bases that match TRBD1. The CDR3 has 14 amino acids. Unmatched junction bases numbered 4, after V lost 3 bases and J lost 4 bases. This CDR3 is CASSFPGTADTQYF. The CDR3 nucleotides read TGTGCCAGCAGTTTCCCTGGGACAGCAGATACGCAGTATTTT.

Only a few counts were recorded for this clonotype. The chain combines TRBV7-9 with TRBJ2-7; D ambiguous. CDR1 and CDR2 (germline): SEHNR, FQNEAQ (reference sequence). Trimming left V 2 bases short and J 5 bases short, with 10 bases between. CDR3 length equals 13 residues. This CDR3 reads CASSLPRAHEQYF. In DNA, the CDR3 is TGTGCCAGCAGCTTACCCCGCGCCCACGAGCAGTACTTC.

This clonotype was counted at least ten times. The CDR3 DNA reads TGTGCCAGCACCTACCGGGGGAACACTGAAGCTTTCTTT. The encoded protein is CASTYRGNTEAFF. The J gene is TRBJ1-1, the V gene TRBV6-1; D is uncertain. In germline, CDR1 is MNHNS, CDR2 SASEGT. Trimming took off 7 bases at V and 1 base at J, with 10 bases between the two ends. CDR3 length equals 13 residues.

At least ten counts were recorded for this clonotype. V gene TRBV20-1 combines with J gene TRBJ2-3; 9 bases align to TRBD1. Unmatched junction bases numbered 6, after V lost 2 bases and J lost 6 bases. The V gene's germline CDR1 is DFQATT and CDR2 SNEGSKA (reference sequence). CDR3 length: 14 amino acids. CDR3 DNA sequence: TGCAGTGCTAGACATGGGACAGGGTCGGATACGCAGTATTTT. As protein: CSARHGTGSDTQYF.

This clonotype showed up many times. The rearrangement joins TRBV6-1 to TRBJ2-3, with 8 bases lining up with TRBD2. Trimming cost V 6 bases and J 3 bases; bases outside gene matches: 8. The CDR3 length is 15 residues. The germline V gene has CDR1 MNHNS and CDR2 SASEGT. CDR3 sequence (DNA): TGTGCCAGCAGACCCCAAGGACTAGCAACAGATACGCAGTATTTT. Residues: CASRPQGLATDTQYF.

About this clonotype: This is likely a read error, given that the CDR3 carries no conserved phenylalanine or tryptophan at its end. The chain is built from TRBV20-1 and TRBJ2-3; D could derive from TRBD1 or TRBD2 (6 bases each). Trimming removed 5 bases at V and 0 bases at J, with 18 bases between. This CDR3 is built from 16 residues. Germline loops: CDR1 DFQATT, CDR2 SNEGSKA (reference sequence). The chain's CDR3 is CSASGAGGTSTDTQYS. The CDR3 DNA is TGCAGTGCTTCGGGAGCCGGGGGCACTAGCACAGATACGCAGTATTCT.

There are a few counts of this clonotype. This sequence joins TRBV10-2 and TRBJ2-5, with a tentative D call TRBD1 (6 bases). V lost 5 bases and J lost 4, with 14 bases in between. Germline V gene lookup returns CDR1 WSHSY and CDR2 SAAADI. The CDR3 length is 14 residues. This CDR3 reads CASSQTGFRETQYF. In DNA, the CDR3 is TGCGCCAGCAGTCAAACAGGGTTTCGAGAGACCCAGTACTTC.

This clonotype came up many times. This rearrangement joins TRBV15 to TRBJ1-2; D might be TRBD1 (5 bases). CDR1 is LNHNV, CDR2 YYDKDF, per germline (reference sequence). V shed 3 bases and J shed 0 bases, with 14 bases lying between them. This CDR3 is 16 amino acids long. In DNA, the CDR3 is TGTGCCACCAGCAGTTCCGGGGGGAAACCTAACTATGGCTACACCTTC. Amino acids: CATSSSGGKPNYGYTF.

The chain combines TRBV11-2 with TRBJ2-3; a weak D match, TRBD2 (5 bases). Trimming stripped 5 bases from V and 1 base from J, with 13 bases between. The CDR3 spans 15 residues. The V gene's germline CDR1 is SGHAT and CDR2 FQNNGV. The CDR3 reads CASSRTRVGTDTQYF. The CDR3 nucleotides are TGTGCCAGCAGCCGAACGAGGGTTGGCACAGATACGCAGTATTTT. Full variable domain (outside the CDR3, taken from reference TRBV11-2 and TRBJ2-3): EAGVAQSPRYKIIEKRQSVAFWCNPISGHATLYWYQQILGQGPKLLIQFQNNGVVDDSQLPKDRFSAERLKGVDSTLKIQPAKLEDSAVYLCASSRTRVGTDTQYFGPGTRLTVL.

This clonotype was picked up one time. This may stem from a read error, because a much larger clone lies one nucleotide away. The V gene is TRBV20-1, the J gene TRBJ1-5; D gene unclear. Germline values: CDR1 DFQATT, CDR2 SNEGSKA (reference sequence). With 2 bases removed from V and 5 bases from J, the gap between germline ends came to 10 bases. CDR3 length equals 13 residues. Here the CDR3 reads CSARRQAHQPQHF. The CDR3 DNA reads TGCAGTGCTAGACGGCAAGCGCATCAGCCCCAGCATTTT.

The gene calls are TRBV7-2 and TRBJ1-1; D not resolved. CDR1 and CDR2 (germline): SGHTA, FQGNSA. This CDR3 comprises 13 residues. V lost 5 bases and J lost 10, with 17 bases in between. CDR3 DNA: TGTGCCAGCAGCCCGAACGGAGCCCCTGGAGCTTTCTTT. As protein: CASSPNGAPGAFF. Full variable domain (outside the CDR3, taken from reference TRBV7-2 and TRBJ1-1): GAGVSQSPSNKVTEKGKDVELRCDPISGHTALYWYRQSLGQGLEFLIYFQGNSAPDKSGLPSDRFSAERTGGSVSTLTIQRTQQEDSAVYLCASSPNGAPGAFFGQGTRLTVV.

Many counts were recorded for this clonotype. The rearrangement uses TRBV20-1 and TRBJ2-3, with D unclear. This CDR3 has 11 amino acids. Between the trimmed V and J ends, which lost 6 bases and 11 bases, there was a span of 15 bases. Germline values: CDR1 DFQATT, CDR2 SNEGSKA (reference sequence). Here the CDR3 reads CSARHSHGQYF. CDR3 coding DNA: TGCAGTGCCCGTCACTCGCACGGGCAGTATTTT.

The V and J genes are TRBV7-9 and TRBJ2-3; a weak D match, TRBD2 (7 bases). With 6 bases removed from V and 5 bases from J, the gap between germline ends came to 18 bases. The CDR3 has 15 residues. The germline V gene has CDR1 SEHNR and CDR2 FQNEAQ (reference sequence). The chain's CDR3 is CASRKGGGIIDTQYF. CDR3 sequence (DNA): TGTGCCAGCAGAAAGGGGGGGGGCATCATAGATACGCAGTATTTT.

This clonotype was seen a few times. V is TRBV12-3 or TRBV12-4 and J is TRBJ1-6, with no clear D. Trimming removed 0 bases from V and 8 bases from J, with 8 bases in between. The CDR3 runs 14 residues. The CDR3 coding sequence is TGTGCCAGCAGTTTAGCGCGGAGGGATTCACCCCTCCACTTT. The encoded protein is CASSLARRDSPLHF.

This clonotype was counted at least ten times. J is TRBJ1-1 and V is TRBV29-1; D is perhaps TRBD1 (5 bases). This CDR3 is built from 11 residues. Germline CDR1 is SQVTM and CDR2 is ANQGSEA. Trimming cost V 4 bases and J 10 bases, with 13 bases left between them. CDR3 amino acids: CSVGPGEGAFF. DNA for the CDR3: TGCAGCGTTGGACCGGGGGAAGGAGCTTTCTTT.

About this clonotype: Mismatch with germline at one junction end may stem from a read error. The chain links TRBV6-6 to TRBJ2-1; D remains ambiguous. The germline V gene has CDR1 MNHNY and CDR2 SVGAGI (reference sequence). The CDR3 loop spans 11 amino acids. The CDR3 reads CASSLRNERFF. The CDR3 coding sequence is TGTGCCAGCAGCTTAAGGAATGAGCGGTTCTTC.

The chain is built from TRBV24-1 and TRBJ2-1; no clear D. Germline CDR1 KGHDR, CDR2 SFDVKD. Trimming removed 5 bases from V and 8 bases from J, with 15 bases in between. The CDR3 extends over 14 amino acids. The DNA of the CDR3 is TGTGCCACCAGTGCCCGAAAAGGGTTCGATGAGCAGTTCTTC. This translates into CATSARKGFDEQFF.

This clonotype was recorded at least ten times. This chain connects TRBV29-1 to TRBJ2-3, with 8 bases fitting TRBD2. V was pared by 0 bases and J by 9 bases, with 2 bases of the junction left unmatched. Germline V lookup: CDR1 SQVTM, CDR2 ANQGSEA. CDR3 length equals 12 residues. The CDR3 reads CSVEDVAGTQYF. CDR3 sequence (DNA): TGCAGCGTTGAAGATGTAGCGGGGACGCAGTATTTT.

This clonotype has a handful of counts. The chain links TRBV5-1 to TRBJ1-1, with D unresolved. Germline values: CDR1 SGHRS, CDR2 YFSETQ. Trimming stripped 0 bases from V and 3 bases from J, with 15 bases between. CDR3 length equals 16 residues. CDR3 DNA: TGCGCCAGCAGCTTGGGCGGGTACTGGATGGACACTGAAGCTTTCTTT. Its translation: CASSLGGYWMDTEAFF.

The J gene is TRBJ1-5, the V gene TRBV7-9, with 8 bases fitting TRBD1. Germline V gives CDR1 SEHNR, CDR2 FQNEAQ (reference sequence). J gave up 3 bases and V 5 bases, and 6 bases lay outside the gene matches. There are 15 residues in the CDR3. CDR3 sequence reads: CASSQGQGSNQPQHF. CDR3 in DNA: TGTGCCAGCAGCCAAGGACAGGGCTCCAATCAGCCCCAGCATTTT.

The sample holds a few counts of this clonotype. V and J are TRBV7-2 and TRBJ1-1; D is uncertain. The germline CDR1 and CDR2 sequences are SGHTA and FQGNSA. The CDR3 covers 10 residues. Trimming took 3 bases from V and 7 from J, leaving 3 bases between them. Here the CDR3 DNA reads TGTGCCAGCAGCTTGAATGAAGCTTTCTTT. Protein: CASSLNEAFF.

This clonotype has a count of ten or more. V is TRBV20-1 and J is TRBJ2-7; TRBD2 might be the D (6 bases). The CDR3 covers 14 residues. Germline lookup yields CDR1 DFQATT and CDR2 SNEGSKA (reference sequence). The V end lost 3 bases, the J end lost 5 bases, and 17 bases lay between the germline ends. The CDR3 DNA reads as TGCAGTGCTAGCGGAGGGGCGTTTCAAAACGAGCAGTACTTC. It specifies CSASGGAFQNEQYF.

The chain combines TRBV12-3 or TRBV12-4 with TRBJ1-5; unclear D gene. This CDR3 comprises 13 residues. Trimming pared 3 bases from V and 7 bases from J, leaving 10 bases between. The CDR3 is CASSFDLSQPQHF. CDR3 DNA sequence: TGTGCCAGCAGTTTCGATCTGTCCCAGCCCCAGCATTTT.

The rearrangement links TRBV18 to TRBJ1-4; D call uncertain. Germline-derived CDR1 and CDR2 are KGHSH and LQKENI. This CDR3 contains 14 residues. The V gene lost 2 bases and the J gene lost 2 bases, with 6 bases spanning the gap. The CDR3 DNA sequence: TGTGCCAGCTCACCAGAGTTGACTAATGAAAAACTGTTTTTT. It translates to CASSPELTNEKLFF.

This clonotype was counted a few times. The V and J genes are TRBV7-9 and TRBJ2-1; TRBD1 matches at 12 bases. This CDR3 is 17 amino acids long. Germline CDR1 reads SEHNR; CDR2 reads FQNEAQ (reference sequence). The J segment lost 9 bases and the V segment lost 1 base, leaving 10 bases of the junction unmatched. CDR3 sequence reads: CASSLVVTGTGGGEQFF. CDR3 nucleotides: TGTGCCAGCAGCTTAGTCGTTACCGGGACAGGGGGCGGTGAGCAGTTCTTC. The variable domain in full, with the rest retrieved from reference TRBV7-9 and TRBJ2-1, is DTGVSQNPRHKITKRGQNVTFRCDPISEHNRLYWYRQTLGQGPEFLTYFQNEAQLEKSRLLSDRFSAERPKGSFSTLEIQRTEQGDSAMYLCASSLVVTGTGGGEQFFGPGTRLTVL.

This clonotype has more than one count but fewer than ten. This sequence joins TRBV15 and TRBJ1-5; D remains ambiguous. Trimming removed 3 bases from V and 3 bases from J, with 15 bases in between. There are 16 residues in the CDR3. Per the germline V gene, CDR1 is LNHNV and CDR2 is YYDKDF (reference sequence). The CDR3 sequence: CATSSLRVEDNQPQHF. The CDR3 DNA reads TGTGCCACCAGCAGTCTAAGGGTAGAGGACAATCAGCCCCAGCATTTT. Filled out from reference TRBV15 and TRBJ1-5, the complete variable domain reads DAMVIQNPRYQVTQFGKPVTLSCSQTLNHNVMYWYQQKSSQAPKLLFHYYDKDFNNEADTPDNFQSRRPNTSFCFLDIRSPGLGDTAMYLCATSSLRVEDNQPQHFGDGTRLSIL.

This clonotype was seen at least ten times. The chain couples TRBV7-2 to TRBJ1-6, with a tentative D call TRBD1 (5 bases). The CDR3 is made up of 16 amino acids. V shed 4 bases and J shed 7 bases, with 17 bases lying between them. In germline, CDR1 is SGHTA, CDR2 FQGNSA. CDR3 protein: CASSSSFSGANSPLHF. The CDR3 region has the DNA TGTGCCAGCAGCTCATCCTTCTCCGGGGCCAATTCACCCCTCCACTTT.

This clonotype was seen a few times. The rearrangement joins TRBV20-1 to TRBJ1-1; 8 bases are shared with TRBD1. CDR1 is DFQATT, CDR2 SNEGSKA, per germline (reference sequence). Unmatched junction bases numbered 2, after V lost 4 bases and J lost 4 bases. The CDR3 is made up of 12 amino acids. The CDR3 DNA sequence: TGCAGTGCTACTACAGGGGGCACTGAAGCTTTCTTT. The encoded protein is CSATTGGTEAFF.

This clonotype has just a few counts. The chain has TRBV12-3 or TRBV12-4 and TRBJ1-6; D unresolved. The CDR3 has 14 residues. V was trimmed by 3 bases and J by 6 bases, leaving 9 bases between them. The CDR3 coding sequence is TGTGCCAGCAGTTTCAGGCTGCTTAATTCACCCCTCCACTTT. Residues: CASSFRLLNSPLHF.

In this sample, this clonotype turned up a few times. The CDR3, as DNA: TGCGCCAGCGCCGAGGGTAGGGCGACCTACGAGCAGTACTTC. Its translation is CASAEGRATYEQYF. The chain has TRBV5-1 and TRBJ2-7, with D tentatively TRBD2 (5 bases). Germline CDR1 SGHRS, CDR2 YFSETQ. Trimming took off 7 bases at V and 2 bases at J, with 16 bases between the two ends. CDR3 length: 14 amino acids.

This clonotype occurred many times. The chain employs TRBV7-2 and TRBJ2-7, with D perhaps TRBD1 (6 bases). This CDR3 comprises 14 residues. V gave up 1 base and J gave up 1 base, with 8 bases separating them. CDR1 and CDR2 (germline): SGHTA, FQGNSA. The CDR3 DNA sequence: TGTGCCAGCAGCTTAGTACAGGGATCCTACGAGCAGTACTTC. It specifies CASSLVQGSYEQYF.